The 31 T cell receptor beta chains below come from one sample, sequenced in a study of CD8+ T cells in alopecia areata. As the sequencing template, cDNA was produced by extracting RNA and reverse transcribing it. Only in-frame clones appear in the TCRdb table, and some are missing; sequencing was by immunoSEQ multiplex PCR. The sample includes roughly 150,000 clones, 50% to 65% of them seen just once. Sample: CD4+ T cells sorted from blood. The receptor source for this set is a human donor in good health.

The chain recombines TRBV5-6 with TRBJ2-1; 7 nucleotides align to TRBD2. Germline CDR1 SGHDT, CDR2 YYEEEE. CDR3 length: 16 residues. V lost 1 base, J lost 4 bases, and 8 bases stayed unmatched. CDR3 bases: TGTGCCAGCAGCTTGACCGGACTAGGGTTTTACAATGAGCAGTTCTTC. This gives the protein CASSLTGLGFYNEQFF.

The rearrangement uses TRBV7-6 and TRBJ2-7, with 8 nucleotides matching TRBD1. In germline, CDR1 is SGHVS, CDR2 FNYEAQ. The CDR3 extends over 12 amino acids. V lost 4 bases to trimming and J lost 5 bases; unmatched junction nucleotides: 1. CDR3 region: CASSWTGNEQYF. The DNA of the CDR3 is TGTGCCAGCAGCTGGACAGGGAACGAGCAGTACTTC. Drawing the rest from reference TRBV7-6 and TRBJ2-7, the complete variable domain is GAGVSQSPRYKVTKRGQDVALRCDPISGHVSLYWYRQALGQGPEFLTYFNYEAQQDKSGLPNDRFSAERPEGSISTLTIQRTEQRDSAMYRCASSWTGNEQYFGPGTRLTVT.

The gene calls are TRBV29-1 and TRBJ2-1; tentatively, D is TRBD2 (6 bases). The CDR3 runs to 15 residues. Trimming took 6 bases from V and 2 from J, leaving 17 bases between them. Germline V gene lookup returns CDR1 SQVTM and CDR2 ANQGSEA. The CDR3 DNA follows: TGCAGCGTGGTCAGGCGGAGGGAGGCCTACAATGAGCAGTTCTTC. Its translation is CSVVRRREAYNEQFF.

The chain recombines TRBV19 with TRBJ2-6; D gene uncertain. This CDR3 has 15 residues. Germline assignment: CDR1 LNHDA and CDR2 SQIVND (reference sequence). The V end lost 4 bases, the J end lost 0 bases, and 7 bases lay between the germline ends. This CDR3 is CASSTISSGANVLTF. CDR3 coding DNA: TGTGCCAGTAGTACGATAAGCTCTGGGGCCAACGTCCTGACTTTC.

The chain uses TRBV19 and TRBJ1-1, with a tentative D call TRBD1 (6 bases). CDR1 LNHDA and CDR2 SQIVND come from the germline V gene (reference sequence). V lost 1 base and J 0 bases, leaving 9 bases between the germline ends. The CDR3 loop spans 15 amino acids. The CDR3 region has the DNA TGTGCCAGTAGTATAGGGGGGACAATGAACACTGAAGCTTTCTTT. Translation gives CASSIGGTMNTEAFF.

The chain has TRBV11-3 and TRBJ2-2; a weak D match, TRBD2 (5 bases). Germline CDR1 and CDR2: SGHNT and YENEEA. V lost 3 bases and J 0 bases, leaving 8 bases between the germline ends. The CDR3 runs to 15 residues. The DNA of the CDR3 is TGTGCCAGCAGCTTGGCCGGGGCGAACACCGGGGAGCTGTTTTTT. It encodes CASSLAGANTGELFF.

The chain uses TRBV28 and TRBJ1-5; D gene uncertain. V lost 6 bases to trimming and J lost 4 bases, with 10 bases between them. Per the germline V gene, CDR1 is MDHEN and CDR2 is SYDVKM. There are 13 residues in the CDR3. CDR3: CASRAPSNQPQHF. The CDR3, as DNA: TGTGCCAGCAGAGCTCCCAGTAATCAGCCCCAGCATTTT.

This rearrangement joins TRBV6-5 to TRBJ2-7; 11 nucleotides agree with TRBD2. The ends lost 6 bases at V and 13 bases at J; junction bases unmatched: 8. This CDR3 contains 12 residues. Germline loops: CDR1 MNHEY, CDR2 SVGAGI. The CDR3 DNA reads TGTGCCAGCAGACCAGGACTAGCGGGTGATTACTTC. Its protein product is CASRPGLAGDYF.

V and J are TRBV7-2 and TRBJ2-5, with 9 bases identical to TRBD2. The CDR3 extends over 14 amino acids. Germline CDR1 reads SGHTA; CDR2 reads FQGNSA. V lost 5 bases, J lost 2 bases, and 3 bases stayed unmatched. CDR3 in amino acids: CASSRGGVQETQYF. CDR3 bases: TGTGCCAGCAGCCGCGGGGGGGTTCAAGAGACCCAGTACTTC.

The J gene is TRBJ1-5, the V gene TRBV29-1, with 11 bases identical to TRBD1. The CDR3 spans 13 residues. V shed 6 bases and J 7 bases; nucleotides not matched to a gene: 5. CDR1 SQVTM and CDR2 ANQGSEA come from the germline V gene. CDR3 amino acids: CSVRTGGMQPQHF. The CDR3 coding sequence is TGCAGCGTCCGGACAGGGGGCATGCAGCCCCAGCATTTT. Full variable domain (rest looked up from reference TRBV29-1 and TRBJ1-5): SAVISQKPSRDICQRGTSLTIQCQVDSQVTMMFWYRQQPGQSLTLIATANQGSEATYESGFVIDKFPISRPNLTFSTLTVSNMSPEDSSIYLCSVRTGGMQPQHFGDGTRLSIL.

This chain joins TRBV4-2 and TRBJ2-3, with 14 positions matching TRBD2. The CDR3 contains 16 residues. Germline loops: CDR1 LGHNA, CDR2 YNFKEQ. Trimming removed 0 bases from V and 4 bases from J; junction bases left unmatched: 0. CDR3 coding DNA: TGTGCCAGCAGCCAAGAGGGACTAGCGGGAGCAGATACGCAGTATTTT. This gives the protein CASSQEGLAGADTQYF.

This chain links TRBV15 with TRBJ2-6; no definite D call. The CDR3 consists of 15 residues. Trimming removed 0 bases at V and 2 bases at J, with 5 bases between. Germline CDR1 and CDR2: LNHNV and YYDKDF (reference sequence). Written as DNA, the CDR3 is TGTGCCACCAGCAGAGATCAAGCTGGGGCCAACGTCCTGACTTTC. Translation: CATSRDQAGANVLTF.

This clone has only a few counts. The chain joins TRBV27 to TRBJ2-7, with 11 bases matching TRBD1. The CDR3 length is 15 residues. V lost 5 bases to trimming and J lost 7 bases; unmatched junction nucleotides: 10. Germline loops: CDR1 MNHEY, CDR2 SMNVEV (reference sequence). CDR3 amino acids: CASSRSGQGAWEQYF. The DNA of the CDR3 is TGTGCCAGCAGTCGAAGCGGACAGGGGGCATGGGAGCAGTACTTC.

This clone was seen a few times. The V gene is TRBV5-1, the J gene TRBJ2-7; D not resolved. V lost 4 bases and J 7 bases, leaving 12 bases between the germline ends. Looked up from germline, CDR1 is SGHRS and CDR2 is YFSETQ. This CDR3 region has 12 residues. CDR3 sequence: CASSQPLGEQYF. CDR3 sequence (DNA): TGCGCCAGCAGCCAACCGCTGGGGGAGCAGTACTTC.

The gene calls are TRBV7-6 and TRBJ2-7, with 9 bases that match TRBD1. The CDR3 is made up of 15 amino acids. Trimming at V came to 5 bases and at J to 6 bases, leaving 11 bases not matched to a gene. CDR1 and CDR2 from the germline V gene are SGHVS and FNYEAQ. Here the CDR3 reads CASSPTGGASSEQYF. CDR3 bases: TGTGCCAGCAGCCCTACAGGGGGCGCATCGTCCGAGCAGTACTTC.

This chain connects TRBV10-3 to TRBJ2-1; no clear D. CDR1 is ENHRY and CDR2 is SYGVKD in the germline V gene. V was cut by 1 base and J by 7 bases, with 2 bases left in between. The CDR3 length is 11 residues. This CDR3 is CAISELNEQFF. The CDR3 region has the DNA TGTGCCATCAGTGAGTTGAATGAGCAGTTCTTC.

CDR3 in DNA: TGTGCCAGCGTGGTTCGCGGCTACACAGATACGCAGTATTTT. Residues: CASVVRGYTDTQYF. The chain joins TRBV2 to TRBJ2-3; unclear D gene. This CDR3 contains 14 residues. From germline, CDR1 is SNHLY and CDR2 FYNNEI. V lost 8 bases and J 2 bases, leaving 14 bases between the germline ends.

This chain connects TRBV7-2 to TRBJ2-5, with D uncertain. Germline assignment: CDR1 SGHTA and CDR2 FQGNSA. The CDR3 loop spans 13 amino acids. The V end lost 0 bases, the J end lost 4 bases, and 6 bases lay between the germline ends. The CDR3 here is CASSLARRETQYF. The CDR3 nucleotides are TGTGCCAGCAGCTTAGCGCGGAGAGAGACCCAGTACTTC.

This clone appeared a single time. V is TRBV7-8 and J is TRBJ1-5; no clear D gene. V gave up 1 base and J gave up 4 bases, with 8 bases separating them. Germline CDR1 is SGHVS and CDR2 is FQNEAQ. The CDR3 is made up of 14 amino acids. CDR3: CASSLGRQNQPQHF. The CDR3 coding sequence is TGTGCCAGCAGCTTAGGACGACAAAATCAGCCCCAGCATTTT.

The rearrangement uses TRBV29-1 and TRBJ2-1; TRBD2 agrees at 16 bases. Germline V gives CDR1 SQVTM, CDR2 ANQGSEA. The V and J ends lost 6 bases and 4 bases, in that order; junction bases with no gene match: 6. The CDR3 is 16 amino acids. In DNA form, the CDR3 reads TGCAGCGTCTCGGGACTAGCGGGAGGGATATACAATGAGCAGTTCTTC. Translation: CSVSGLAGGIYNEQFF.

The CDR3 DNA reads as TGTGCCAGCAGTGGGGGAGCGGAAGCTTTCTTT. Protein: CASSGGAEAFF. The V call is TRBV2, the J call TRBJ1-1; D call uncertain. V was shortened by 4 bases and J by 8 bases, with 8 bases between the two germline ends. This CDR3 is 11 amino acids long. CDR1 and CDR2 from the germline V gene are SNHLY and FYNNEI.

This clone has more than one count but fewer than ten. V is TRBV29-1 and J is TRBJ2-3; tentative D call: TRBD2 (6 bases). Trimming stripped 4 bases from V and 8 bases from J, with 19 bases between. This CDR3 has 14 amino acids. CDR1 is SQVTM, CDR2 ANQGSEA, per germline. The DNA for the CDR3 is TGCAGCGTTGGCTCGGAGGGCAGCAATCCTACGCAGTATTTT. Residues: CSVGSEGSNPTQYF.

The genes are TRBV29-1 and TRBJ1-1; tentative D call: TRBD1 (5 bases). CDR1 and CDR2 (germline): SQVTM, ANQGSEA. The CDR3 is 12 amino acids. V lost 7 bases, J lost 4 bases, and 13 bases lay in between. CDR3 in DNA: TGCAGCGATTCGACAGCCGGCACTGAAGCTTTCTTT. Translated: CSDSTAGTEAFF.

This chain joins TRBV4-1 and TRBJ2-7, with D possibly matching TRBD1 (6 bases). V lost 3 bases and J lost 1, with 13 bases in between. CDR1 is MGHRA and CDR2 is YSYEKL in the germline V gene. The CDR3 has 15 amino acids. DNA of the CDR3: TGCGCCAGCAGCCACGAACAGGGAGCGTCCTACGAGCAGTACTTC. Translating it yields CASSHEQGASYEQYF.

The chain carries TRBV29-1 and TRBJ2-3; perhaps TRBD1 as D (6 bases). Trimming left V 5 bases short and J 4 bases short, with 13 bases between. The length of the CDR3 is 13 residues. The germline V gene encodes CDR1 SQVTM and CDR2 ANQGSEA. The CDR3 DNA reads as TGCAGCGTTAGGACAGAAGGGGCAGATACGCAGTATTTT. Translated, it gives CSVRTEGADTQYF.

This chain uses TRBV2 with TRBJ2-7; the D is unclear. Trimming stripped 9 bases from V and 0 bases from J, with 15 bases between. The CDR3 extends over 14 amino acids. The germline V gene encodes CDR1 SNHLY and CDR2 FYNNEI. CDR3: CASSFSPSSYEQYF. CDR3 nucleotide sequence: TGTGCCAGTTCTTTTTCCCCAAGCTCCTACGAGCAGTACTTC.

The chain uses TRBV29-1 and TRBJ1-1; 7 positions agree with TRBD1. Germline CDR1 reads SQVTM; CDR2 reads ANQGSEA. V shed 3 bases and J 4 bases; nucleotides not matched to a gene: 8. This CDR3 has 14 amino acids. The CDR3 DNA follows: TGCAGCGTTGATACGACAGGGTTTTCCACTGAAGCTTTCTTT. Translation gives CSVDTTGFSTEAFF.

This clone was picked up one time. The chain has TRBV5-6 and TRBJ2-1; 12 positions agree with TRBD2. The V gene end was trimmed by 4 bases and the J gene end by 4 bases; junction bases not matched to a gene: 6. The CDR3 has 16 residues. In germline, CDR1 is SGHDT, CDR2 YYEEEE. The CDR3 nucleotides are TGTGCCAGCAGCCGGAGGACTAGCGGGACGTACAATGAGCAGTTCTTC. Translation gives CASSRRTSGTYNEQFF. The variable domain in full, completed from reference TRBV5-6 and TRBJ2-1, reads DAGVTQSPTHLIKTRGQQVTLRCSPKSGHDTVSWYQQALGQGPQFIFQYYEEEERQRGNFPDRFSGHQFPNYSSELNVNALLLGDSALYLCASSRRTSGTYNEQFFGPGTRLTVL.

This clone was seen more than once but under ten times. The V call is TRBV6-6, the J call TRBJ2-7; 8 bases align to TRBD2. The CDR3 is 12 amino acids. Germline V gene sequence: CDR1 MNHNY, CDR2 SVGAGI (reference sequence). As DNA, the CDR3 is TGTGCGGGCGGGAGGAGCTCCTACGAGCAGTACTTC. Protein: CAGGRSSYEQYF.

The genes are TRBV6-6 and TRBJ2-6, with D maybe TRBD1 (6 bases). Germline assignment: CDR1 MNHNY and CDR2 SVGAGI (reference sequence). The CDR3 covers 13 residues. CDR3 loop: CAYRVSGANVLTF. The CDR3 DNA follows: TGTGCGTACAGGGTCTCTGGGGCCAACGTCCTGACTTTC.

Remarks on this clone: Other nucleotide sequences in the sample specify the same CDR3. The chain couples TRBV5-1 to TRBJ2-6; no clear D. Germline values: CDR1 SGHRS, CDR2 YFSETQ. Trimming left V 0 bases short and J 0 bases short, with 4 bases between. This CDR3 is built from 15 residues. The CDR3 sequence is CASSLASSGANVLTF. The CDR3 coding sequence is TGCGCCAGCAGCTTGGCGAGCTCTGGGGCCAACGTCCTGACTTTC.